This TCR beta chain was captured in a study of cytomegalovirus exposure and HLA in healthy donors. Notes on the study in general: A few V segments could not be told apart, such as TRBV6-2 and TRBV6-3, and were left out.

A multiplex PCR was run with 60 Vbeta primers and 13 Jbeta primers. Sequencing used immunoSEQ multiplex PCR; TCRdb keeps in-frame clones, though not all of them. Among roughly 190,000 clones listed, 75% to 80% were seen once. CDR1 and CDR2 from the germline V gene are SGHTA and FQGTGA. J lost 3 bases, V lost 5 bases, and 6 bases had no gene match. This CDR3 has 15 residues. Note on this clone: The target antigen is unknown.

This chain joins TRBV7-3 and TRBJ2-2; 7 bases align to TRBD2. The origin of this receptor is a woman in her 30s in good health and CMV-seropositive. The sample was PBMCs. The CDR3 protein is CASSRKRDDTGELFF. CDR3 coding DNA: TGTGCCAGCAGCCGCAAGCGGGACGACACCGGGGAGCTGTTTTTT.